The T cell receptor beta chain under discussion was sequenced for a study of tumor-infiltrating lymphocytes in primary liver carcinoma. Looking at the study overall: Tissue type made little difference to sample yields of roughly 3.5 to 7.5 million productive TCRbeta reads.

This clonotype was detected many times. Its target is unknown. Trimming cost V 8 bases and J 1 base; bases outside gene matches: 6. The germline V gene has CDR1 MNHNS and CDR2 SASEGT. The length of the CDR3 is 14 residues. Findings and caveats of the study: Tumors had a top-250-clone fraction that was significantly higher than blood (p = 0.039).

A constant-region primer served to make TCR beta cDNA from roughly 500 ng total RNA. Three rounds of nested multiplex PCR with slightly modified ARM-PCR produced TCR beta libraries. In the first two PCR rounds, TRBV1-TRBV30 forward primers were paired with a C-beta reverse primer, and each round lasted about 9 cycles. MiXCR, applied by TCRdb to the multiplex PCR reads, yields one record per CDR3 protein. The table has 310,000 or so distinct CDR3 sequences, roughly three fifths seen once. The authors took blood RNA from unsorted whole blood and also extracted germline DNA. Investigators obtained four milliliters of peripheral blood ahead of surgery.

The gene calls are TRBV6-1 and TRBJ2-3, with 7 bases lining up with TRBD2. The clonotype originates from a woman under 40 with primary liver carcinoma and hepatitis B virus infection. What was sequenced was peripheral blood. CDR3 DNA sequence: TGTGCCAGCCTTAAAGGACTAGGCACAGATACGCAGTATTTT. Encoded protein: CASLKGLGTDTQYF.